Detailed here is one TCR beta chain. These data originate in a study of blood T cell repertoires in COVID-19. Only in-frame clones appear in the TCRdb table, and some are missing; sequencing was by immunoSEQ multiplex PCR. The table records over 85,000 clones, more than 85% of them present only once. CDR3 length equals 13 residues. V shed 5 bases and J shed 4 bases, with 11 bases lying between them. Germline V gene lookup returns CDR1 MNHEY and CDR2 SMNVEV (reference sequence). This TCR derives from a man younger than 35 with acute or convalescent COVID-19. Sequenced material: peripheral blood. The gene calls are TRBV27 and TRBJ1-1; TRBD1 is a possible D gene (5 bases). The CDR3 DNA reads TGTGCCAGCAGTGAGGTGGGGGGCACTGAAGCTTTCTTT. This gives the protein CASSEVGGTEAFF.